Listed below are T cell receptor beta chains from one sample, sequenced in a study of vaccination effects on CD4 cells after COVID-19. Their target antigens are unknown. Assay: immunoSEQ multiplex PCR; the TCRdb copy retains only in-frame clones and omits some. The sample shows about 54,000 clones, 80% to 85% of them seen only once. The sequences come from CD4+ T cells from PBMCs cultured with HCoV-229E spike peptides, collected before COVID-19 vaccination. All receptors derive from a human donor who received a COVID-19 vaccine. Both conserved end residues are part of each CDR3. The D gene is left open where the match is weak.

V,J,D,CDR3
TRBV7-9,TRBJ2-2,NA,CASSLGAGYTGELFF
TRBV29-1,TRBJ2-6,NA,CSVDAGTGANVLTF
TRBV6-2/TRBV6-3,TRBJ1-5,NA,CASSYGDISNQPQHF
TRBV6-5,TRBJ2-1,TRBD2,CASRGTSGGLNEQFF
TRBV5-1,TRBJ2-2,NA,CASSLVGRTNTGELFF
TRBV19,TRBJ2-6,NA,CASSINREGGGANVLTF
TRBV2,TRBJ1-5,NA,CASSGDYNQPQHF
TRBV4-1,TRBJ1-5,NA,CASSREDRVNQPQHF
TRBV19,TRBJ1-1,NA,CASTQISVEYTEAFF
TRBV7-2,TRBJ2-2,TRBD2,CASSLVGSGGNTGELFF
TRBV6-2/TRBV6-3,TRBJ1-4,NA,CASSPPPGRPNEKLFF
TRBV21-1,TRBJ2-5,NA,CASSNSVRVFLETQYF
TRBV5-4,TRBJ1-1,NA,CASSTTVATEAFF
TRBV7-2,TRBJ1-2,NA,CASSNTDSDYGYTF
TRBV7-2,TRBJ1-1,NA,CASSPQGWNTEAFF
TRBV3-1/TRBV3-2,TRBJ1-6,TRBD1,CASSQVRGRSPLHF
TRBV9,TRBJ2-5,NA,CASSAYLGGTQYF
TRBV9,TRBJ2-1,NA,CASSVGQYNEQFF
TRBV18,TRBJ1-3,NA,CASSPGGAGNTIYF
TRBV19,TRBJ1-5,NA,CAGSRRESGNQPQHF
TRBV14,TRBJ2-2,NA,CASSQARRQGGGELFF
TRBV7-2,TRBJ1-4,NA,CASSFGGFNEKLFF
TRBV7-2,TRBJ1-2,NA,CASSYDQYGYTF
TRBV6-5,TRBJ1-1,NA,CASSYHRTTEAFF
TRBV7-2,TRBJ1-1,NA,CASSLDAENTEAFF